This T cell receptor beta chain was identified during a study of cytomegalovirus exposure and HLA in healthy donors. This clone was picked up a small number of times. Its antigen is not known. V shed 6 bases and J 6 bases; nucleotides not matched to a gene: 5. The CDR3 consists of 14 residues. Per germline, CDR1 MNHEY and CDR2 SVGAGI. 60 Vbeta and 13 Jbeta primers were used in PCR. TCRdb's table, derived via immunoSEQ multiplex PCR, lists solely in-frame clones and lacks some. Seen here are around 120,000 clones, 65% to 75% observed once, and the top ten hold 11%. Study-wide results and caveats: Follow-up analysis later connected one missense variant in DCLRE1C with trimming of TCR beta V- and J-genes.

The genes are TRBV6-5 and TRBJ2-2; the match to TRBD1 covers 9 bases. The receptor comes from a man between 35 and 55 years old in good health and CMV-seropositive. The sequencing sample was made of PBMCs. The DNA of the CDR3 is TGTGCCAGCAGGGGGGACAGGGAGGCCGGGGAGCTGTTTTTT. Translating gives CASRGDREAGELFF.